This T cell receptor beta chain was identified in a study of blood T cell repertoires in COVID-19. About the research overall: The study drew acute and convalescent COVID-19 samples from the United States, Italy and Spain. The analysed material was cDNA or gDNA that came from T cells, B-cell-depleted T cells, or PBMCs.

In the study's own analysis: Estimates of nucleated cell counts were drawn from the amplification of reference gene primers. The table came from immunoSEQ multiplex PCR; TCRdb's copy has only in-frame clones and leaves some out. That table is the source of V, J and clone size, and D and trimming were worked out from the DNA. The sample has about 180,000 clones, almost 80% seen once; the top ten hold approximately 27%. The specimen sequenced was peripheral blood. The TCR comes from a woman aged 65 to 85 with acute or convalescent COVID-19.

The CDR3 coding sequence is TGTGCCACCAGCAGAGAATTCGGGACTAGCGGGGACAATGAGCAGTTCTTC. This codes for CATSREFGTSGDNEQFF. This chain uses TRBV15 with TRBJ2-1, with 13 nucleotides matching TRBD2. This CDR3 has 17 residues. In germline, CDR1 is LNHNV, CDR2 YYDKDF (reference sequence). V was clipped by 0 bases and J by 5 bases; unmatched bases: 4.